Below, 14 T cell receptor beta chains from the same sample are listed, as sequenced in a study of T-cell reconstitution after alpha-beta-depleted transplantation in children. Preparation of the TCRbeta library involved a method that used unique molecular identifiers. TCRdb reanalysed the PCR reads using MiXCR and keeps one entry per CDR3 protein. This sample carries roughly 82,000 distinct CDR3 sequences, approximately 14% of them seen once, and the ten largest clones take 27%. This sample comprised PBMCs, mostly from graft donor cells, obtained 180 days after TCRalphabeta/CD19-depleted stem cell transplant. These TCRs come from a male patient between 2 and 10 years old who had a stem cell transplant for acute lymphoblastic leukemia, so the T cells may come from the graft donor.

This clonotype was found many times. The chain recombines TRBV6-1 with TRBJ2-7; 10 positions match TRBD1. The J segment lost 4 bases and the V segment lost 1 base, leaving 4 bases of the junction unmatched. This CDR3 has 15 amino acids. Germline CDR1 and CDR2: MNHNS and SASEGT. The CDR3 sequence is CASSEVRDRGYEQYF. CDR3 bases: TGTGCCAGCAGTGAAGTCCGGGACAGGGGTTACGAGCAGTACTTC.

This clonotype has more than one count but fewer than ten. The gene calls are TRBV28 and TRBJ2-7; TRBD2 matches at 10 bases. The CDR3 covers 15 residues. Germline trimming cut 9 bases from V and 4 bases from J; bases unmatched to any gene: 12. Germline values: CDR1 MDHEN, CDR2 SYDVKM. The CDR3 spells CASLGVAGGSYEQYF. The CDR3 DNA reads TGTGCCAGTCTCGGGGTAGCGGGAGGAAGTTACGAGCAGTACTTC.

This clonotype was counted many times. This chain connects TRBV5-6 to TRBJ2-7, with TRBD1 as a possible D gene (7 bases). Germline V gene sequence: CDR1 SGHDT, CDR2 YYEEEE. V gave up 4 bases and J gave up 2 bases, with 13 bases separating them. CDR3 length: 14 amino acids. CDR3 in amino acids: CASSSRGRPYEQYF. The CDR3 DNA reads as TGTGCCAGCAGCAGCAGGGGGAGGCCCTACGAGCAGTACTTC.

The chain combines TRBV7-9 with TRBJ2-3, with a weak D call TRBD2 (6 bases). Deletions cut 3 bases from V and 2 bases from J, with 12 bases between. Germline V lookup: CDR1 SEHNR, CDR2 FQNEAQ (reference sequence). CDR3 length: 15 residues. CDR3 in amino acids: CASSFGTAFTDTQYF. The CDR3 coding sequence is TGTGCCAGCAGCTTCGGGACTGCTTTCACAGATACGCAGTATTTT.

To note about this clonotype: A read error may explain this, as a much larger clone is one base away. The V call is TRBV20-1, the J call TRBJ2-3; D possibly corresponds to TRBD2 (5 bases). The CDR3 runs to 11 residues. Per germline, CDR1 DFQATT and CDR2 SNEGSKA (reference sequence). V lost 7 bases and J 7 bases, leaving 12 bases between the germline ends. CDR3 DNA: TGCAGTGTCGATGGGAGAAATACGCAGTATTTT. Protein product: CSVDGRNTQYF.

The chain employs TRBV7-9 and TRBJ1-3; D ambiguous. This CDR3 is built from 13 residues. Trimming removed 1 base at V and 2 bases at J, with 3 bases between. Germline V gene data show CDR1 as SEHNR and CDR2 as FQNEAQ (reference sequence). CDR3 sequence: CASSLGTGNTIYF. CDR3 nucleotide sequence: TGTGCCAGCAGCTTAGGGACTGGAAACACCATATATTTT.

The chain combines TRBV7-3 with TRBJ2-1; D might be TRBD2 (7 bases). The CDR3 spans 15 residues. V was clipped by 5 bases and J by 7 bases, with 18 bases between them. Per germline, CDR1 SGHTA and CDR2 FQGTGA. CDR3 coding DNA: TGTGCCAGCAGCGCCTTGCCGGGGGGCGGGAATGAGCAGTTCTTC. Protein: CASSALPGGGNEQFF. Filled out from reference TRBV7-3 and TRBJ2-1, the complete variable domain reads GAGVSQTPSNKVTEKGKYVELRCDPISGHTALYWYRQSLGQGPEFLIYFQGTGAADDSGLPNDRFFAVRPEGSVSTLKIQRTERGDSAVYLCASSALPGGGNEQFFGPGTRLTVL.

In its sample, this clonotype was seen many times. The chain is built from TRBV27 and TRBJ2-5; 7 bases are shared with TRBD1. Germline values: CDR1 MNHEY, CDR2 SMNVEV (reference sequence). This CDR3 is built from 13 residues. The V and J ends lost 5 bases and 4 bases, in that order; junction bases with no gene match: 4. The CDR3 bases are TGTGCCAGCAGTCTCCGGGACAGAGAGACCCAGTACTTC. Its protein is CASSLRDRETQYF.

This clonotype was seen only a few times. This chain connects TRBV28 to TRBJ1-6; maybe TRBD1 (5 bases). The germline CDR1 and CDR2 sequences are MDHEN and SYDVKM. V lost 4 bases to trimming and J lost 8 bases, with 18 bases between them. The CDR3 sequence is 16 residues long. The CDR3 DNA follows: TGTGCCAGCAGTTCGGATCGGGACTTGATCGATTCACCCCTCCACTTT. Its translation is CASSSDRDLIDSPLHF.

This clonotype was seen a handful of times. The V gene is TRBV29-1, the J gene TRBJ2-5; the D call may be TRBD1 or TRBD2 (5 bases each). This CDR3 contains 13 residues. Between the trimmed V and J ends, which lost 3 bases and 2 bases, there was a span of 10 bases. CDR1 and CDR2 (germline): SQVTM, ANQGSEA. For the CDR3, the DNA is TGCAGCGTTGAGGGGGACGGACAAGAGACCCAGTACTTC. It translates to CSVEGDGQETQYF.

This clonotype was counted between two and nine times. The chain has TRBV27 and TRBJ2-3, with D possibly TRBD1 on 5 matching bases. The V gene's germline CDR1 is MNHEY and CDR2 SMNVEV (reference sequence). V was trimmed by 2 bases and J by 2 bases, leaving 20 bases between them. The length of the CDR3 is 18 residues. The CDR3 is CASSLRPLGVVNTDTQYF. For the CDR3, the DNA is TGTGCCAGCAGTTTACGCCCCCTAGGGGTGGTCAACACAGATACGCAGTATTTT.

The rearrangement uses TRBV4-2 and TRBJ2-7, with TRBD2 matching over 14 bases. V lost 2 bases and J lost 2; bases outside the gene matches: 2. CDR3 length: 16 amino acids. CDR1 and CDR2 from the germline V gene are LGHNA and YNFKEQ. The CDR3 DNA sequence: TGTGCCAGCAGCCAATCGGGACTAGCGGGGGCCTACGAGCAGTACTTC. This codes for CASSQSGLAGAYEQYF.

This chain joins TRBV5-1 and TRBJ1-6; D unclear. Germline V gives CDR1 SGHRS, CDR2 YFSETQ. This CDR3 region has 15 residues. The ends were cut back, 0 bases at V and 10 bases at J, with 14 bases in the middle. This chain's CDR3 is CASSLERRVGSPLHF. CDR3 DNA: TGCGCCAGCAGCTTGGAGCGGCGGGTAGGATCACCCCTCCACTTT.

The sample holds many counts of this clonotype. The chain couples TRBV28 to TRBJ2-3; D not resolved. V gave up 7 bases and J gave up 6 bases, with 11 bases separating them. The CDR3 length is 12 residues. Germline values: CDR1 MDHEN, CDR2 SYDVKM. DNA of the CDR3: TGTGCCAGCATGGTCTATGGCGATACGCAGTATTTT. It specifies CASMVYGDTQYF. The full variable domain, its missing parts supplied by reference TRBV28 and TRBJ2-3, is DVKVTQSSRYLVKRTGEKVFLECVQDMDHENMFWYRQDPGLGLRLIYFSYDVKMKEKGDIPEGYSVSREKKERFSLILESASTNQTSMYLCASMVYGDTQYFGPGTRLTVL.